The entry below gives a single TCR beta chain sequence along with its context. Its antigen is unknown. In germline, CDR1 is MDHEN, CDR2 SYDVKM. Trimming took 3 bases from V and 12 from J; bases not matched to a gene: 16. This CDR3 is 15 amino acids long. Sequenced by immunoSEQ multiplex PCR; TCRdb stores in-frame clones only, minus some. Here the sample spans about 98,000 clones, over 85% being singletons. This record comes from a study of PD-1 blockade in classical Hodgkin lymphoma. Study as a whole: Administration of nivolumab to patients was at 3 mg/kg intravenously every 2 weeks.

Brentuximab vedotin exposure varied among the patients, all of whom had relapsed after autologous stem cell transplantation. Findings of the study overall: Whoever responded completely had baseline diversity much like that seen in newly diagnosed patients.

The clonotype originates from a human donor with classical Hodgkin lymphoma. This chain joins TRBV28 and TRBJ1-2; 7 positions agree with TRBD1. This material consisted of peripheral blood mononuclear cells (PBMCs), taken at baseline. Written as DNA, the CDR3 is TGTGCCAGCAGTTTTTCTCCGACAGGGCAAGCGAGACACACCTTC. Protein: CASSFSPTGQARHTF.